This T cell receptor (beta chain) was retrieved from a study of shared clonotypes between healthy human individuals. Some clones are missing from TCRdb's copy, which holds only in-frame ones; the method was immunoSEQ multiplex PCR. This table has about 1.5 million clones, roughly 98% appearing once. CDR1 and CDR2 from the germline V gene are SGDLS and YYNGEE. CDR3 length: 18 residues. J was trimmed by 2 bases and V by 2 bases; bases with no gene match: 9. Material for sequencing was naive CD4+ T cells sorted from blood. Stated subset: CD45RA+ positively selected. This chain uses TRBV9 with TRBJ2-7; 14 bases line up with TRBD2. This sequence was found in a man aged 25-45 years in good health. The CDR3 coding sequence is TGTGCCAGCAGCGTTGGGACTAGCGGGAGCTTGGTGGCCTACGAGCAGTACTTC. This translates into CASSVGTSGSLVAYEQYF.